Below are 26 T cell receptor beta chains sequenced from a single sample in a study of T cell changes during pregnancy in multiple sclerosis. The data were produced by immunoSEQ multiplex PCR, yet TCRdb's version contains in-frame clones alone and is incomplete. Among roughly 97,000 clones listed, about nine tenths were seen once. Specimen: peripheral blood, collected in the second trimester of pregnancy. Receptors were obtained from a female donor in good health, enrolled as a control in a pregnancy study.

V gene TRBV7-9 combines with J gene TRBJ1-1; the D is unclear. The CDR3 runs to 12 residues. Germline V gives CDR1 SEHNR, CDR2 FQNEAQ (reference sequence). V was shortened by 2 bases and J by 6 bases, with 7 bases between the two germline ends. This CDR3 is CASSLSYSEAFF. CDR3 nucleotide sequence: TGTGCCAGCAGCTTATCCTATTCTGAAGCTTTCTTT.

This chain joins TRBV7-2 and TRBJ1-2; D not resolved. CDR3 length equals 13 residues. The V gene's germline CDR1 is SGHTA and CDR2 FQGNSA. Deletions cut 6 bases from V and 4 bases from J, with 12 bases between. The CDR3 is CASSPLGAYGYTF. The CDR3 nucleotides are TGTGCCAGCAGTCCCTTGGGAGCCTATGGCTACACCTTC.

The V and J genes are TRBV7-2 and TRBJ2-7; D might be TRBD2 (5 bases). Trimming took off 7 bases at V and 4 bases at J, with 23 bases between the two ends. Germline assignment: CDR1 SGHTA and CDR2 FQGNSA. This CDR3 comprises 16 residues. CDR3 DNA sequence: TGTGCCAGCACCCCCCGGGGTGGCGGCGGGCTATACGAGCAGTACTTC. Encoded protein: CASTPRGGGGLYEQYF.

The chain employs TRBV9 and TRBJ2-1; tentatively, D is TRBD2 (7 bases). The CDR3 sequence is 17 residues long. Deletions cut 4 bases from V and 0 bases from J, with 17 bases between. Germline V gene sequence: CDR1 SGDLS, CDR2 YYNGEE. In DNA form, the CDR3 reads TGTGCCAGCAGCCAGACGGGGGGCTCCCGCTCCTACAATGAGCAGTTCTTC. Protein product: CASSQTGGSRSYNEQFF.

The chain has TRBV11-3 and TRBJ2-2; 8 bases fit TRBD1. The CDR3 contains 16 residues. Germline CDR1 reads SGHNT; CDR2 reads YENEEA. V trimming: 5 bases; J trimming: 2 bases; junction bases outside the gene matches: 7. The CDR3 protein is CASSPQGASNTGELFF. DNA for the CDR3: TGTGCCAGCAGCCCTCAGGGGGCGTCCAACACCGGGGAGCTGTTTTTT.

The V and J genes are TRBV2 and TRBJ2-4; 8 bases line up with TRBD1. This CDR3 has 15 residues. The germline CDR1 and CDR2 sequences are SNHLY and FYNNEI. V trimming: 5 bases; J trimming: 4 bases; junction bases outside the gene matches: 7. CDR3 region: CASSSGTGMKNIQYF. The CDR3 coding sequence is TGTGCCAGCAGTTCCGGGACAGGCATGAAAAACATTCAGTACTTC.

This chain links TRBV28 with TRBJ1-1, with 8 bases lining up with TRBD1. CDR3 length equals 15 residues. J gave up 7 bases and V 7 bases, and 14 bases lay outside the gene matches. Germline loops: CDR1 MDHEN, CDR2 SYDVKM. The CDR3 here is CASTTQGTGKIEAFF. CDR3 sequence (DNA): TGTGCCAGCACCACTCAGGGGACAGGCAAGATTGAAGCTTTCTTT.

This chain uses TRBV25-1 with TRBJ2-5, with 8 nucleotides matching TRBD1. The germline V gene encodes CDR1 MGHDK and CDR2 SYGVNS. V trimming: 10 bases; J trimming: 2 bases; junction bases outside the gene matches: 6. The CDR3 is made up of 13 amino acids. The chain's CDR3 is CATGTGDQETQYF. The DNA of the CDR3 is TGTGCCACCGGGACAGGAGATCAAGAGACCCAGTACTTC. Full variable domain (outside the CDR3, taken from reference TRBV25-1 and TRBJ2-5): EADIYQTPRYLVIGTGKKITLECSQTMGHDKMYWYQQDPGMELHLIHYSYGVNSTEKGDLSSESTVSRIRTEHFPLTLESARPSHTSQYLCATGTGDQETQYFGPGTRLLVL.

The rearrangement uses TRBV18 and TRBJ2-7; 9 bases fit TRBD1. V lost 3 bases, J lost 6 bases, and 3 bases stayed unmatched. Germline CDR1 and CDR2: KGHSH and LQKENI. This CDR3 is 13 amino acids long. Here the CDR3 DNA reads TGTGCCAGCTCACCGGGACAGGGCGTCGAGCAGTACTTC. As protein: CASSPGQGVEQYF. Full variable domain (remainder filled in from reference TRBV18 and TRBJ2-7): NAGVMQNPRHLVRRRGQEARLRCSPMKGHSHVYWYRQLPEEGLKFMVYLQKENIIDESGMPKERFSAEFPKEGPSILRIQQVVRGDSAAYFCASSPGQGVEQYFGPGTRLTVT.

This clone appeared once. The chain has TRBV6-1 and TRBJ2-1; 8 nucleotides match TRBD2. This CDR3 is 15 amino acids long. Looked up from germline, CDR1 is MNHNS and CDR2 is SASEGT. The trim removed 6 bases at V and 7 bases at J, leaving 11 bases unmatched. The CDR3 loop reads CASSETPGTSNEQFF. CDR3 nucleotides: TGTGCCAGCAGCGAAACCCCCGGGACTAGTAATGAGCAGTTCTTC.

V usage is TRBV27 and J usage is TRBJ2-3; D is unclear. This CDR3 contains 15 residues. V dropped 5 bases and J dropped 0 bases, with 12 bases sitting between them. Germline-derived CDR1 and CDR2 are MNHEY and SMNVEV (reference sequence). CDR3 sequence: CASSRPTPSTDTQYF. The CDR3 nucleotides are TGTGCCAGCAGTCGTCCAACACCTAGCACAGATACGCAGTATTTT.

V is TRBV21-1 and J is TRBJ1-3. TRBV21-1 is a pseudogene segment. The CDR3 covers 15 residues. CDR3: CASSKTKASGNTIYF. Written as DNA, the CDR3 is TGTGCCAGCAGCAAAACTAAGGCCTCTGGAAACACCATATATTTT.

The chain uses TRBV5-1 and TRBJ2-3; no definite D call. CDR3 size: 16 residues. V lost 0 bases to trimming and J lost 1 base, with 12 bases between them. Germline assignment: CDR1 SGHRS and CDR2 YFSETQ. The CDR3 coding sequence is TGCGCCAGCAGCTTGGAGGTAGAACGGGGCACAGATACGCAGTATTTT. This codes for CASSLEVERGTDTQYF.

The chain recombines TRBV4-1 with TRBJ2-2; D perhaps matches TRBD2 (6 bases). CDR3 length equals 14 residues. Germline CDR1 reads MGHRA; CDR2 reads YSYEKL. V gave up 8 bases and J gave up 2 bases, with 12 bases separating them. CDR3 region: CASGDFPNTGELFF. CDR3 nucleotide sequence: TGCGCCAGCGGGGACTTCCCCAACACCGGGGAGCTGTTTTTT.

This clone has only one observation. V gene TRBV5-1 combines with J gene TRBJ1-4; no definite D call. The V gene lost 7 bases and the J gene lost 5 bases, with 12 bases spanning the gap. The germline gives CDR1 SGHRS, CDR2 YFSETQ. The CDR3 has 13 amino acids. CDR3 amino acids: CASRGLENEKLFF. Written as DNA, the CDR3 is TGCGCCAGCCGGGGTCTGGAGAATGAAAAACTGTTTTTT.

The chain links TRBV5-1 to TRBJ2-6; TRBD1 matches 10 bases. Trimming at V came to 3 bases and at J to 0 bases, leaving 6 bases not matched to a gene. Germline assignment: CDR1 SGHRS and CDR2 YFSETQ. This CDR3 region has 18 residues. The CDR3 here is CASSWGTGAFSGANVLTF. CDR3 sequence (DNA): TGCGCCAGCAGCTGGGGGACAGGGGCCTTCTCTGGGGCCAACGTCCTGACTTTC.

This clone appeared a single time. The chain combines TRBV7-9 with TRBJ2-7, with a tentative D call TRBD2 (6 bases). CDR1 and CDR2 (germline): SEHNR, FQNEAQ (reference sequence). CDR3 size: 18 residues. V lost 1 base and J lost 2, with 21 bases in between. The CDR3: CASSLVPPRASAAYEQYF. CDR3 DNA: TGTGCCAGCAGCTTAGTCCCCCCGAGGGCTAGCGCCGCCTACGAGCAGTACTTC.

This clone was seen a handful of times. The chain links TRBV18 to TRBJ1-1; 7 nucleotides line up with TRBD1. V lost 4 bases, J lost 8 bases, and 4 bases stayed unmatched. The CDR3 sequence is 12 residues long. The germline V gene has CDR1 KGHSH and CDR2 LQKENI. The CDR3 DNA follows: TGTGCCAGCTCACACCCGGGACAGGAAGCTTTCTTT. Its protein is CASSHPGQEAFF.

This clone was recorded once. The chain carries TRBV5-4 and TRBJ2-7; D remains unclear. The CDR3 extends over 12 amino acids. V was trimmed by 1 base and J by 7 bases, leaving 9 bases between them. Germline lookup yields CDR1 SGHNT and CDR2 YYREEE (reference sequence). The DNA of the CDR3 is TGTGCCAGCAGCTTGATCGGCGGTGAGCAGTACTTC. Translation: CASSLIGGEQYF.

V gene TRBV6-1 combines with J gene TRBJ1-3; D is undetermined. V lost 8 bases, J lost 4 bases, and 15 bases lay in between. Looked up from germline, CDR1 is MNHNS and CDR2 is SASEGT. The CDR3 spans 14 residues. The CDR3: CASALKRLGNTIYF. The CDR3 DNA follows: TGTGCCAGCGCCCTAAAGCGGTTGGGAAACACCATATATTTT.

V gene TRBV7-9 combines with J gene TRBJ2-3; D gene unclear. Germline V gene data show CDR1 as SEHNR and CDR2 as FQNEAQ (reference sequence). V lost 1 base and J 0 bases, leaving 5 bases between the germline ends. The CDR3 has 14 amino acids. CDR3: CASSLVGSTDTQYF. CDR3 in DNA: TGTGCCAGCAGCTTAGTTGGCAGCACAGATACGCAGTATTTT.

The chain joins TRBV29-1 to TRBJ1-4; TRBD1 agrees at 10 bases. Trimming cost V 6 bases and J 0 bases; bases outside gene matches: 1. Germline CDR1 SQVTM, CDR2 ANQGSEA. There are 14 residues in the CDR3. In DNA form, the CDR3 reads TGCAGCGTCGGACAGGGGGCAACTAATGAAAAACTGTTTTTT. The encoded protein is CSVGQGATNEKLFF.

The chain uses TRBV5-1 and TRBJ2-5, with D possibly matching TRBD1 (6 bases). The germline V gene has CDR1 SGHRS and CDR2 YFSETQ. The length of the CDR3 is 17 residues. V was clipped by 3 bases and J by 1 base, with 19 bases between them. CDR3 bases: TGCGCCAGCAGCTGGCCAGTAAAGACAGGACGCCAAGAGACCCAGTACTTC. Residues: CASSWPVKTGRQETQYF.

The chain recombines TRBV6-4 with TRBJ2-1; weak D call: TRBD2 (5 bases). With 2 bases removed from V and 0 bases from J, the gap between germline ends came to 11 bases. The CDR3 totals 16 residues. The germline V gene has CDR1 MRHNA and CDR2 SNTAGT. CDR3 nucleotides: TGTGCCAGCAGTGACGCGGACTCGTTCTCCTACAATGAGCAGTTCTTC. As protein: CASSDADSFSYNEQFF.

The rearrangement links TRBV6-1 to TRBJ1-6; possible D gene TRBD1, 6 bases. The CDR3 sequence is 17 residues long. V shed 2 bases and J shed 0 bases, with 11 bases lying between them. Germline V gene data show CDR1 as MNHNS and CDR2 as SASEGT. CDR3 loop: CASSERGGSSYNSPLHF. CDR3 DNA: TGTGCCAGCAGTGAAAGGGGGGGGAGCTCCTATAATTCACCCCTCCACTTT.

This chain uses TRBV7-8 with TRBJ1-1; no clear D. Trimming removed 10 bases from V and 1 base from J, with 7 bases in between. Germline V CDR1 and CDR2: SGHVS, FQNEAQ. The CDR3 runs to 11 residues. CDR3 sequence reads: CATRENTEAFF. The CDR3 coding sequence is TGTGCCACTCGGGAGAACACTGAAGCTTTCTTT.